What follows are 19 T cell receptor beta chains derived from one specimen sequenced in a study of T cell responses to AZD1222 COVID-19 vaccine. The assay was immunoSEQ multiplex PCR, and TCRdb's table has in-frame clones only and misses some. The data show 100,000 to 120,000 clones, 85% to 95% seen once. Sequencing was performed on peripheral blood, taken on day 0 of AZD1222 vaccination. The receptor source for this set is an adult in good health.

The chain uses TRBV5-8 and TRBJ1-6; 10 nucleotides line up with TRBD1. The CDR3 extends over 15 amino acids. Per the germline V gene, CDR1 is SGHTS and CDR2 is YDEGEE. V dropped 5 bases and J dropped 8; count of bases not matched to a gene: 7. The CDR3 protein is CASRDRGLIYSPLHF. The CDR3 nucleotides are TGTGCCAGCAGAGACAGGGGGCTCATTTATTCACCCCTCCACTTT.

This clone was seen only once. V usage is TRBV7-3 and J usage is TRBJ2-1, with D possibly TRBD1 on 6 matching bases. CDR3 size: 11 residues. Trimming took 8 bases from V and 10 from J, leaving 12 bases between them. Germline V gene lookup returns CDR1 SGHTA and CDR2 FQGTGA. CDR3 protein: CASGERGEQFF. DNA for the CDR3: TGTGCCAGCGGGGAGAGGGGGGAGCAGTTCTTC. Full variable domain (outside the CDR3, taken from reference TRBV7-3 and TRBJ2-1): GAGVSQTPSNKVTEKGKYVELRCDPISGHTALYWYRQSLGQGPEFLIYFQGTGAADDSGLPNDRFFAVRPEGSVSTLKIQRTERGDSAVYLCASGERGEQFFGPGTRLTVL.

This chain connects TRBV2 to TRBJ1-5; 7 nucleotides line up with TRBD1. V lost 7 bases and J lost 7; bases outside the gene matches: 7. Germline V gene sequence: CDR1 SNHLY, CDR2 FYNNEI. The CDR3 is 13 amino acids. The CDR3 spells CASTQQGYQPQHF. CDR3 in DNA: TGTGCCAGCACCCAACAGGGGTACCAGCCCCAGCATTTT.

The V and J genes are TRBV5-6 and TRBJ2-7, with 9 bases matching TRBD1. Germline V gene data show CDR1 as SGHDT and CDR2 as YYEEEE. The CDR3 extends over 15 amino acids. The junction had 7 bases not matched to a gene; V was cut back by 4 bases and J by 2 bases. This chain's CDR3 is CASSTSTGGPYEQYF. CDR3 DNA: TGTGCCAGCAGCACGTCCACAGGGGGCCCCTACGAGCAGTACTTC.

The chain combines TRBV6-5 with TRBJ2-7; perhaps TRBD1 as D (6 bases). Germline V gene lookup returns CDR1 MNHEY and CDR2 SVGAGI. Trimming stripped 5 bases from V and 3 bases from J, with 17 bases between. The CDR3 spans 15 residues. The CDR3 spells CASSQEVDSLYEQYF. Here the CDR3 DNA reads TGTGCCAGCAGTCAGGAGGTGGACAGCCTCTACGAGCAGTACTTC.

The rearrangement joins TRBV6-5 to TRBJ1-1, with D uncertain. This CDR3 has 15 residues. V lost 2 bases, J lost 0 bases, and 10 bases lay in between. Germline CDR1 MNHEY, CDR2 SVGAGI. The DNA of the CDR3 is TGTGCCAGCAGTTACGGACCGAAAATGAACACTGAAGCTTTCTTT. Protein product: CASSYGPKMNTEAFF.

The table lists this clone with a count of one. The chain couples TRBV12-3 or TRBV12-4 to TRBJ1-5; D call uncertain. With 6 bases removed from V and 0 bases from J, the gap between germline ends came to 6 bases. This CDR3 region has 13 residues. The CDR3, as DNA: TGTGCCAGCAGAGCAGATAGCAATCAGCCCCAGCATTTT. Its protein is CASRADSNQPQHF.

The CDR3 DNA sequence: TGCGCCAGCAGCCAACTACTAGCGGGGCCCCACAATGAGCAGTTCTTC. It translates to CASSQLLAGPHNEQFF. The chain links TRBV4-1 to TRBJ2-1; 10 bases agree with TRBD2. V trimming: 2 bases; J trimming: 5 bases; junction bases outside the gene matches: 6. Germline loops: CDR1 MGHRA, CDR2 YSYEKL. The CDR3 has 16 residues.

The chain uses TRBV19 and TRBJ1-6, with a tentative D call TRBD1 (6 bases). The CDR3 has 15 amino acids. CDR1 and CDR2 from the germline V gene are LNHDA and SQIVND (reference sequence). V was cut by 5 bases and J by 5 bases, with 13 bases left in between. DNA of the CDR3: TGTGCCAGTAGTCTCCGGGACACAGATAATTCACCCCTCCACTTT. Translation gives CASSLRDTDNSPLHF.

A remark on this clone: Distinct nucleotide sequences in the sample also encode this CDR3. The J gene is TRBJ2-7, the V gene TRBV19; TRBD1 is a possible D gene (5 bases). CDR1 is LNHDA, CDR2 SQIVND, per germline (reference sequence). The CDR3 has 14 residues. Trimming took off 0 bases at V and 3 bases at J, with 9 bases between the two ends. DNA of the CDR3: TGTGCCAGTAGTATAGACAGGGTAGGCTACGAGCAGTACTTC. This gives the protein CASSIDRVGYEQYF.

The rearrangement links TRBV11-2 to TRBJ2-3; 8 nucleotides align to TRBD1. Per germline, CDR1 SGHAT and CDR2 FQNNGV. The CDR3 has 16 amino acids. Unmatched junction bases numbered 7, after V lost 5 bases and J lost 0 bases. CDR3 residues: CASSRFRGPSTDTQYF. CDR3 nucleotide sequence: TGTGCCAGCAGCCGTTTCAGGGGGCCAAGCACAGATACGCAGTATTTT.

The V call is TRBV28, the J call TRBJ2-2, with 11 positions matching TRBD1. CDR3 length: 15 amino acids. Germline V gene lookup returns CDR1 MDHEN and CDR2 SYDVKM. With 6 bases clipped from V and 7 bases from J, the junction kept 7 bases outside the gene matches. DNA for the CDR3: TGTGCCAGCAGCCTTGGACAGGGGGCCGGCGGGGAGCTGTTTTTT. Translating gives CASSLGQGAGGELFF.

V gene TRBV5-4 combines with J gene TRBJ1-2, with 7 bases aligning to TRBD1. CDR3 length equals 11 residues. Germline V gives CDR1 SGHNT, CDR2 YYREEE (reference sequence). The J segment lost 8 bases and the V segment lost 4 bases, leaving 2 bases of the junction unmatched. The CDR3 is CASSVDRGYTF. The CDR3 nucleotides read TGTGCCAGCAGCGTGGACAGGGGCTACACCTTC. The complete variable domain, with remaining parts taken from reference TRBV5-4 and TRBJ1-2, reads ETGVTQSPTHLIKTRGQQVTLRCSSQSGHNTVSWYQQALGQGPQFIFQYYREEENGRGNFPPRFSGLQFPNYSSELNVNALELDDSALYLCASSVDRGYTFGSGTRLTVV.

V usage is TRBV27 and J usage is TRBJ2-7; 13 bases fit TRBD2. Germline assignment: CDR1 MNHEY and CDR2 SMNVEV (reference sequence). The CDR3 runs 14 residues. With V trimmed by 5 bases and J by 9 bases, 7 bases remained unmatched. This CDR3 is CASSIFGTSGTQYF. DNA for the CDR3: TGTGCCAGCAGTATATTCGGGACTAGCGGGACGCAGTACTTC.

The chain links TRBV9 to TRBJ2-6; a possible D gene is TRBD1 (5 bases). The V end was cut by 3 bases, the J end by 2 bases, with 21 bases between. Germline V gene sequence: CDR1 SGDLS, CDR2 YYNGEE. There are 19 residues in the CDR3. This CDR3 reads CASSDTGSAGLAGANVLTF. DNA of the CDR3: TGTGCCAGCAGCGACACAGGAAGCGCAGGCCTCGCTGGGGCCAACGTCCTGACTTTC.

The chain carries TRBV6-5 and TRBJ1-6, with D uncertain. Germline loops: CDR1 MNHEY, CDR2 SVGAGI. Trimming took off 2 bases at V and 5 bases at J, with 10 bases between the two ends. CDR3 length equals 15 residues. CDR3: CASSYRGSDNSPLHF. The CDR3 DNA follows: TGTGCCAGCAGTTACCGGGGAAGCGATAATTCACCCCTCCACTTT.

The chain is built from TRBV2 and TRBJ2-3; possibly TRBD2 for D (6 bases). The V end was cut by 3 bases, the J end by 1 base, with 11 bases between. Germline V gene sequence: CDR1 SNHLY, CDR2 FYNNEI. The CDR3 spans 15 residues. The CDR3 spells CASSDRDWGTDTQYF. The CDR3 bases are TGTGCCAGCAGTGACCGGGACTGGGGCACAGATACGCAGTATTTT.

The chain uses TRBV11-2 and TRBJ2-3, with D tentatively TRBD1 (6 bases). Trimming stripped 8 bases from V and 1 base from J, with 13 bases between. CDR3 length equals 14 residues. Germline loops: CDR1 SGHAT, CDR2 FQNNGV. CDR3 bases: TGTGCCAGCCCCAACAGGGATGGCACAGATACGCAGTATTTT. Translation: CASPNRDGTDTQYF.

This chain connects TRBV5-4 to TRBJ2-7, with D maybe TRBD1 (7 bases). The CDR3 totals 15 residues. The germline V gene encodes CDR1 SGHNT and CDR2 YYREEE (reference sequence). Trimming stripped 2 bases from V and 5 bases from J, with 17 bases between. CDR3 DNA: TGTGCCAGCAGCTTCGGAGGGGGCGCGAAACACGAGCAGTACTTC. Translation gives CASSFGGGAKHEQYF.